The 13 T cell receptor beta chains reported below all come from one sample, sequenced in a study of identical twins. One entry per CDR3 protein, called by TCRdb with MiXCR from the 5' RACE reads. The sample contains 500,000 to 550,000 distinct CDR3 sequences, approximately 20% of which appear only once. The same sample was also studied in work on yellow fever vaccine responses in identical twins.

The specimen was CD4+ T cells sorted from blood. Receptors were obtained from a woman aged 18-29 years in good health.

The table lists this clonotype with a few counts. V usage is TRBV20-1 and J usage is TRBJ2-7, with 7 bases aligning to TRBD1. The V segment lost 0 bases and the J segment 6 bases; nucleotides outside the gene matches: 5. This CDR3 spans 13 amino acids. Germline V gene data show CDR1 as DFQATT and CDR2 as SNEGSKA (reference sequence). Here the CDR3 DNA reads TGCAGTGCTAGAGATCTGAGGACAGGCGAGCAGTACTTC. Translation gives CSARDLRTGEQYF.

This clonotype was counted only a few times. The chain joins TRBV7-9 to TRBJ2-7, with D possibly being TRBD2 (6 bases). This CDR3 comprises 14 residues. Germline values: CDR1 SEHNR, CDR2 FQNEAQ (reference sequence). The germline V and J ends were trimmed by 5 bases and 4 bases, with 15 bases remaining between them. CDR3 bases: TGTGCCAGCAGCCCGGGACTGGGGAATTACGAGCAGTACGTC. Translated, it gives CASSPGLGNYEQYV.

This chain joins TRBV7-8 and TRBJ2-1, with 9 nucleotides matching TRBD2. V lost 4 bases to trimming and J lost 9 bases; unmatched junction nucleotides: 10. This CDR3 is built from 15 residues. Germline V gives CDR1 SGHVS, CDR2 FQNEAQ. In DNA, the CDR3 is TGTGCCAGCAGCTCGCTAGCGGGGCTATCGGGTGAGCAGTTCTTC. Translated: CASSSLAGLSGEQFF.

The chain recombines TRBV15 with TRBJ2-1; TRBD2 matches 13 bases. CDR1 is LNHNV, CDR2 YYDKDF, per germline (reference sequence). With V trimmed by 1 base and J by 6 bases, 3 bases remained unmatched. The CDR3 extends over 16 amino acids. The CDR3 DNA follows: TGTGCCACCAGCAGAGGTACTAGCGGGGGGGCCAATGAGCAGTTCTTC. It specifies CATSRGTSGGANEQFF.

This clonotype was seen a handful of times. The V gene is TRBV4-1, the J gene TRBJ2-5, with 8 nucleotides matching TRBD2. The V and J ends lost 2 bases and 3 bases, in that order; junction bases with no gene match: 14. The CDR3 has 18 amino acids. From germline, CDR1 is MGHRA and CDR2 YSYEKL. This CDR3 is CASSQISLAGWGEETQYF. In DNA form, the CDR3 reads TGCGCCAGCAGCCAAATTTCGCTAGCGGGTTGGGGGGAAGAGACCCAGTACTTC.

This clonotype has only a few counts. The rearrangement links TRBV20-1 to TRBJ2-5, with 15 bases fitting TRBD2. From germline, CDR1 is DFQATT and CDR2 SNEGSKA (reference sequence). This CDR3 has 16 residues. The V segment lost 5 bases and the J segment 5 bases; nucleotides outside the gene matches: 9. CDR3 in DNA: TGCAGTGCTCAAGGACTAGCGGGAGGGCCTGGGGAGACCCAGTACTTC. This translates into CSAQGLAGGPGETQYF.

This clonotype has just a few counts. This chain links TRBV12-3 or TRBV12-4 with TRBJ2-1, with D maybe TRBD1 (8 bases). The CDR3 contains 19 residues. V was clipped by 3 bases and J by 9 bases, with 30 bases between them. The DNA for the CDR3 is TGTGCCAGCAGTTTTGGGACAGGCGGGACTAAAACCTGGTGGAGTGAGCAGTTCTTC. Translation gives CASSFGTGGTKTWWSEQFF.

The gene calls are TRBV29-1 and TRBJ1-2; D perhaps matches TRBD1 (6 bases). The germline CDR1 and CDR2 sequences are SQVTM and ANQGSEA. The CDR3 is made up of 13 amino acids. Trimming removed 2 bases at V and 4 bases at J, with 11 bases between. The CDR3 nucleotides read TGCAGCGTTGAACCAGGGGCTCCCTATGGCTACACCTTC. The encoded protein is CSVEPGAPYGYTF.

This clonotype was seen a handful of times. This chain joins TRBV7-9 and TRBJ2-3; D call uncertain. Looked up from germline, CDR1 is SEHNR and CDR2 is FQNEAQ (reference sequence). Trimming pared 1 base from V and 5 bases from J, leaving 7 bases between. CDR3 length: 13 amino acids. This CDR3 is CASSLGVQDTQYF. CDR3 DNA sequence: TGTGCCAGCAGCTTAGGGGTGCAAGATACGCAGTATTTT. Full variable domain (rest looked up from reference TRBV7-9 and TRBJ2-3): DTGVSQNPRHKITKRGQNVTFRCDPISEHNRLYWYRQTLGQGPEFLTYFQNEAQLEKSRLLSDRFSAERPKGSFSTLEIQRTEQGDSAMYLCASSLGVQDTQYFGPGTRLTVL.

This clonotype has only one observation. DNA for the CDR3: TGTGCCAGCAGCCAACAAGGACTAGCGGGGGTGAACCAAGAGACCCAGTACTTC. This encodes CASSQQGLAGVNQETQYF. The J gene is TRBJ2-5, the V gene TRBV3-1; 13 bases fit TRBD2. Germline loops: CDR1 LGHDT, CDR2 YNNKEL (reference sequence). Trimming at V came to 2 bases and at J to 0 bases, leaving 6 bases not matched to a gene. The CDR3 length is 18 residues.

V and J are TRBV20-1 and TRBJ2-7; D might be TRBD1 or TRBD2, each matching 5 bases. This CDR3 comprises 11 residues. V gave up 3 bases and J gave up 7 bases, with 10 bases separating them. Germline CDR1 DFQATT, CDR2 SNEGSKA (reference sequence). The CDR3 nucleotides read TGCAGTGCTAGTCAGGGAGCGGAGCAGTACTTC. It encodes CSASQGAEQYF.

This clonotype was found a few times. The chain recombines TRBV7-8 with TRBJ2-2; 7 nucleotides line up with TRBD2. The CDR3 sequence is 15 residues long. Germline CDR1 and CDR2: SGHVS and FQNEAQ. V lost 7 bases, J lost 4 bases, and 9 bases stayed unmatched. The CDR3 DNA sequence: TGTGCCAGCACCAACCCCCCGGGGGGCACCGGGGAGCTGTTTTTT. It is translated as CASTNPPGGTGELFF. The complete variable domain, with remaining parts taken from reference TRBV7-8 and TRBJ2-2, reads GAGVSQSPRYKVAKRGQDVALRCDPISGHVSLFWYQQALGQGPEFLTYFQNEAQLDKSGLPSDRFFAERPEGSVSTLKIQRTQQEDSAVYLCASTNPPGGTGELFFGEGSRLTVL.

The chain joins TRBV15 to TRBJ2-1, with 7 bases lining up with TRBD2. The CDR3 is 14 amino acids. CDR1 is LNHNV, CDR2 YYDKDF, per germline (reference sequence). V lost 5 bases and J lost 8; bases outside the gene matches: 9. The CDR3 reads CATSSRLAADEQFF. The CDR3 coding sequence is TGTGCCACCAGCTCAAGACTAGCTGCGGATGAGCAGTTCTTC.